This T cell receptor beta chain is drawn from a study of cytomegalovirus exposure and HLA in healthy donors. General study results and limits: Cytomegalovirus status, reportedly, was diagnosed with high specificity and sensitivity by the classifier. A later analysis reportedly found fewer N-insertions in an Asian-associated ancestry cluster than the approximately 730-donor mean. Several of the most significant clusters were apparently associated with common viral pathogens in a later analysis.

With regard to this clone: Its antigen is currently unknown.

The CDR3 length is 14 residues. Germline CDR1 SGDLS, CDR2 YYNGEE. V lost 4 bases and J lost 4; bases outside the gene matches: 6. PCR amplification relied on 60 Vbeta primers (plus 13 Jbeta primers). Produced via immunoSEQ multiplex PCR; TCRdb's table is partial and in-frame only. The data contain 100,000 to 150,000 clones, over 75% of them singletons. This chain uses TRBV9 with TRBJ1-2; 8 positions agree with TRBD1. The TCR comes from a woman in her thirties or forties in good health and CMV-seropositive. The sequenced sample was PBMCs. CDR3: CASSIGQGRYGYTF. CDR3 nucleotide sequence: TGTGCCAGCAGCATCGGACAGGGTCGCTATGGCTACACCTTC.